This entry lists 32 T cell receptor beta chains sequenced from one sample in a study of blood T cell repertoires in COVID-19. Using immunoSEQ multiplex PCR, the repertoire was profiled, and TCRdb retains in-frame clones only, with some absent. The data hold some 300,000 clones, with around 89% observed a single time. Input material: peripheral blood. The receptors were gathered from a woman in her thirties who had recovered from COVID-19.

V gene TRBV7-2 combines with J gene TRBJ1-2; TRBD1 matches 7 bases. The CDR3 runs 16 residues. Germline-derived CDR1 and CDR2 are SGHTA and FQGNSA. Trimming took 2 bases from V and 1 from J; bases not matched to a gene: 7. The CDR3 spells CASSLIRTGHNYGYTF. The CDR3 bases are TGTGCCAGCAGCTTAATCCGGACAGGTCATAACTATGGCTACACCTTC.

The rearrangement joins TRBV10-3 to TRBJ2-1, with D perhaps TRBD2 (5 bases). CDR1 and CDR2 from the germline V gene are ENHRY and SYGVKD. V was shortened by 0 bases and J by 9 bases, with 12 bases between the two germline ends. The CDR3 consists of 14 residues. The CDR3 coding sequence is TGTGCCATCAGTGAGTCGGGCTCTGAGGGTGAGCAGTTCTTC. Protein product: CAISESGSEGEQFF.

The V call is TRBV5-1, the J call TRBJ2-5; 10 nucleotides line up with TRBD1. After removal of 2 bases from V and 5 bases from J, the junction contained 6 bases not matched to a gene. Germline V lookup: CDR1 SGHRS, CDR2 YFSETQ. The CDR3 has 15 residues. CDR3: CASSLRDRGLETQYF. CDR3 DNA sequence: TGCGCCAGCAGCTTACGGGACAGGGGTTTGGAGACCCAGTACTTC.

This sequence joins TRBV23-1 and TRBJ1-5, with D possibly matching TRBD1 (6 bases). TRBV23-1 is flagged as an ORF with uncertain function. Trimming left V 0 bases short and J 1 base short, with 13 bases between. The CDR3 covers 17 residues. The CDR3 sequence is CASSQSGGGASNQPQHF. The CDR3 DNA is TGCGCCAGCAGTCAATCGGGGGGGGGCGCGAGCAATCAGCCCCAGCATTTT.

The chain couples TRBV18 to TRBJ2-7; no clear D. This CDR3 spans 17 amino acids. V lost 0 bases and J lost 3, with 18 bases in between. Germline assignment: CDR1 KGHSH and CDR2 LQKENI. CDR3 loop: CASSPPVVGGTNYEQYF. CDR3 nucleotide sequence: TGTGCCAGCTCACCACCGGTGGTCGGCGGAACAAACTACGAGCAGTACTTC.

The chain recombines TRBV12-3 or TRBV12-4 with TRBJ2-7, with no clear D. This CDR3 region has 13 residues. The ends were cut back, 5 bases at V and 3 bases at J, with 11 bases in the middle. The chain's CDR3 is CASSPPPGYEQYF. The CDR3 DNA is TGTGCCAGCAGTCCCCCTCCGGGCTACGAGCAGTACTTC.

This clone was seen only once. The V call is TRBV13, the J call TRBJ1-1; maybe TRBD1 (5 bases). In germline, CDR1 is PRHDT, CDR2 FYEKMQ (reference sequence). CDR3 length: 13 amino acids. The V end lost 5 bases, the J end lost 0 bases, and 7 bases lay between the germline ends. The CDR3 protein is CASSQTVNTEAFF. CDR3 in DNA: TGTGCCAGCAGCCAGACAGTGAACACTGAAGCTTTCTTT.

The genes are TRBV5-4 and TRBJ1-2; 8 positions agree with TRBD1. V trimming: 4 bases; J trimming: 5 bases; junction bases outside the gene matches: 10. CDR3 length: 15 amino acids. Germline CDR1 and CDR2: SGHNT and YYREEE (reference sequence). The CDR3 DNA reads TGTGCCAGCAGCAATCCGGGACAGGAGAATTATGGCTACACCTTC. Translating it yields CASSNPGQENYGYTF. Supplemented by reference TRBV5-4 and TRBJ1-2, the full variable domain reads ETGVTQSPTHLIKTRGQQVTLRCSSQSGHNTVSWYQQALGQGPQFIFQYYREEENGRGNFPPRFSGLQFPNYSSELNVNALELDDSALYLCASSNPGQENYGYTFGSGTRLTVV.

V gene TRBV30 combines with J gene TRBJ2-2; no firm D call. Per the germline V gene, CDR1 is GTSNPN and CDR2 is SVGIG (reference sequence). V was cut by 0 bases and J by 4 bases, with 9 bases left in between. The CDR3 length is 14 residues. The CDR3 loop is CAWSVPPGTGELFF. The CDR3 DNA reads TGTGCCTGGAGTGTACCCCCCGGCACCGGGGAGCTGTTTTTT.

V is TRBV27 and J is TRBJ2-7; 8 bases match TRBD1. J gave up 1 base and V 8 bases, and 7 bases lay outside the gene matches. CDR1 and CDR2 from the germline V gene are MNHEY and SMNVEV (reference sequence). The CDR3 is 14 residues long. As DNA, the CDR3 is TGTGCCAGCTCCCAGGGGGCTAAATCCTACGAGCAGTACTTC. Translation gives CASSQGAKSYEQYF.

The chain links TRBV5-6 to TRBJ1-1; 7 nucleotides match TRBD1. Germline CDR1 reads SGHDT; CDR2 reads YYEEEE. This CDR3 has 14 amino acids. Trimming took 1 base from V and 6 from J; bases not matched to a gene: 6. Here the CDR3 reads CASSLLGQGAEAFF. CDR3 bases: TGTGCCAGCAGCTTGTTGGGGCAGGGGGCTGAAGCTTTCTTT.

The chain is built from TRBV7-9 and TRBJ1-5; 7 bases align to TRBD1. Losses at the gene ends were 1 base for V and 2 bases for J; bases not matched to a gene: 8. In germline, CDR1 is SEHNR, CDR2 FQNEAQ (reference sequence). The CDR3 runs to 17 residues. The CDR3 region has the DNA TGTGCCAGCAGCTTAGGGACAGGAAAGGGAGGCAATCAGCCCCAGCATTTT. Protein product: CASSLGTGKGGNQPQHF.

This chain uses TRBV14 with TRBJ2-7; D is uncertain. The CDR3 sequence is 14 residues long. The germline gives CDR1 SGHDN, CDR2 FVKESK. V gave up 0 bases and J gave up 3 bases, with 9 bases separating them. The CDR3: CASSQDFSVYEQYF. In nucleotides, the CDR3 is TGTGCCAGCAGCCAAGACTTTTCAGTCTACGAGCAGTACTTC. Drawing the rest from reference TRBV14 and TRBJ2-7, the complete variable domain is EAGVTQFPSHSVIEKGQTVTLRCDPISGHDNLYWYRRVMGKEIKFLLHFVKESKQDESGMPNNRFLAERTGGTYSTLKVQPAELEDSGVYFCASSQDFSVYEQYFGPGTRLTVT.

The rearrangement uses TRBV7-3 and TRBJ1-2; the D gene is possibly TRBD1 (6 bases). Germline V gives CDR1 SGHTA, CDR2 FQGTGA. This CDR3 contains 14 residues. With 5 bases removed from V and 2 bases from J, the gap between germline ends came to 12 bases. The CDR3 loop reads CASSPAGANYGYTF. CDR3 coding DNA: TGTGCCAGCAGCCCGGCGGGGGCGAACTATGGCTACACCTTC.

The rearrangement uses TRBV7-2 and TRBJ2-3; 11 positions match TRBD2. Germline CDR1 reads SGHTA; CDR2 reads FQGNSA. The CDR3 is 17 residues long. V trimming: 5 bases; J trimming: 7 bases; junction bases outside the gene matches: 14. The CDR3 loop reads CASSPGDIAGGPHTQYF. The CDR3 nucleotides read TGTGCCAGCAGCCCAGGGGATATAGCGGGGGGGCCGCATACGCAGTATTTT. The full variable domain, with the rest looked up from reference TRBV7-2 and TRBJ2-3, is GAGVSQSPSNKVTEKGKDVELRCDPISGHTALYWYRQSLGQGLEFLIYFQGNSAPDKSGLPSDRFSAERTGGSVSTLTIQRTQQEDSAVYLCASSPGDIAGGPHTQYFGPGTRLTVL.

V usage is TRBV27 and J usage is TRBJ1-5; D might be TRBD1 (5 bases). CDR1 and CDR2 from the germline V gene are MNHEY and SMNVEV (reference sequence). The germline V and J ends were trimmed by 6 bases and 0 bases, with 15 bases remaining between them. This CDR3 region has 16 residues. CDR3 region: CASRTQGLYSNQPQHF. CDR3 DNA sequence: TGTGCCAGCAGAACTCAGGGCCTTTATAGCAATCAGCCCCAGCATTTT.

This chain joins TRBV12-3 or TRBV12-4 and TRBJ1-1; D is undetermined. CDR3 size: 12 residues. V was pared by 2 bases and J by 7 bases, with 8 bases between. CDR3 sequence: CASSLKRVEAFF. As DNA, the CDR3 is TGTGCCAGCAGTTTAAAACGGGTTGAAGCTTTCTTT.

The chain joins TRBV6-5 to TRBJ1-1, with a weak D call TRBD1 (5 bases). Per germline, CDR1 MNHEY and CDR2 SVGAGI. V shed 7 bases and J shed 0 bases, with 15 bases lying between them. This CDR3 has 15 amino acids. In nucleotides, the CDR3 is TGTGCCAGCAATCTACTGGGACTGATGAACACTGAAGCTTTCTTT. The encoded protein is CASNLLGLMNTEAFF.

This chain joins TRBV18 and TRBJ2-2, with TRBD1 matching over 10 bases. J was trimmed by 6 bases and V by 5 bases; bases with no gene match: 9. Per the germline V gene, CDR1 is KGHSH and CDR2 is LQKENI. This CDR3 region has 16 residues. CDR3 protein: CASSIPGQGPAGELFF. CDR3 DNA sequence: TGTGCCAGCTCAATACCGGGACAGGGGCCAGCCGGGGAGCTGTTTTTT. Complete variable domain (other parts from reference TRBV18 and TRBJ2-2): NAGVMQNPRHLVRRRGQEARLRCSPMKGHSHVYWYRQLPEEGLKFMVYLQKENIIDESGMPKERFSAEFPKEGPSILRIQQVVRGDSAAYFCASSIPGQGPAGELFFGEGSRLTVL.

The chain links TRBV3-1 (or the pseudogene TRBV3-2) to TRBJ2-5; 12 nucleotides match TRBD2. V shed 1 base, J shed 4 bases, and the junction held 1 base outside the gene matches. CDR1 is LGHDT, CDR2 YNNKEL, per germline (reference sequence). This CDR3 contains 15 residues. CDR3: CASSQGTSGAETQYF. The CDR3 bases are TGTGCCAGCAGCCAAGGGACTAGCGGGGCAGAGACCCAGTACTTC.

V usage is TRBV30 and J usage is TRBJ2-5; D ambiguous. This CDR3 contains 14 residues. V gave up 4 bases and J gave up 5 bases, with 17 bases separating them. Looked up from germline, CDR1 is GTSNPN and CDR2 is SVGIG (reference sequence). This CDR3 reads CAWTQDQARETQYF. For the CDR3, the DNA is TGTGCCTGGACCCAAGATCAAGCCCGGGAGACCCAGTACTTC.

The sample holds one count of this clone. The chain joins TRBV7-2 to TRBJ2-5; D is possibly TRBD1 (5 bases). The CDR3 runs to 12 residues. The ends were cut back, 2 bases at V and 14 bases at J, with 15 bases in the middle. The germline gives CDR1 SGHTA, CDR2 FQGNSA. CDR3 sequence reads: CASSLYKGPKYF. The CDR3 nucleotides read TGTGCCAGCAGCTTATACAAGGGGCCCAAATACTTC.

V gene TRBV28 combines with J gene TRBJ2-3; 7 bases line up with TRBD2. The CDR3 runs 17 residues. V was pared by 6 bases and J by 0 bases, with 12 bases of the junction left unmatched. Germline V gives CDR1 MDHEN, CDR2 SYDVKM. This CDR3 reads CASRGTVGGTSTDTQYF. The CDR3 DNA reads as TGTGCCAGCAGGGGAACGGTGGGGGGGACTAGCACAGATACGCAGTATTTT.

This rearrangement joins TRBV7-8 to TRBJ2-7; 7 positions agree with TRBD2. The V and J ends lost 5 bases and 3 bases, in that order; junction bases with no gene match: 13. The germline V gene encodes CDR1 SGHVS and CDR2 FQNEAQ. This CDR3 has 16 amino acids. CDR3 amino acids: CASSPHTAGVIYEQYF. Written as DNA, the CDR3 is TGTGCCAGCAGCCCGCACACCGCGGGGGTTATCTACGAGCAGTACTTC.

This clone was found once. The chain has TRBV5-1 and TRBJ1-6; D perhaps matches TRBD1 (5 bases). The CDR3 sequence is 15 residues long. Germline CDR1 is SGHRS and CDR2 is YFSETQ. Trimming pared 3 bases from V and 6 bases from J, leaving 13 bases between. CDR3 nucleotides: TGCGCCAGCAGCTACGGGACTGGACTTAATTCACCCCTCCACTTT. This gives the protein CASSYGTGLNSPLHF.

The chain combines TRBV6-5 with TRBJ1-3; 7 nucleotides align to TRBD1. CDR1 and CDR2 from the germline V gene are MNHEY and SVGAGI. The CDR3 spans 13 residues. The V gene end was trimmed by 7 bases and the J gene end by 4 bases; junction bases not matched to a gene: 4. CDR3 residues: CASKRGLGNTIYF. CDR3 DNA: TGTGCCAGCAAGAGGGGGCTGGGAAACACCATATATTTT.

The V call is TRBV6-5, the J call TRBJ1-2; D is unclear. Per the germline V gene, CDR1 is MNHEY and CDR2 is SVGAGI. Trimming removed 2 bases from V and 5 bases from J, with 6 bases in between. This CDR3 contains 12 residues. CDR3 bases: TGTGCCAGCAGTTACGGGCAGTATGGCTACACCTTC. It translates to CASSYGQYGYTF.

The chain links TRBV6-1 to TRBJ2-7; 9 bases line up with TRBD1. This CDR3 region has 15 residues. Trimming at V came to 1 base and at J to 3 bases, leaving 4 bases not matched to a gene. CDR1 is MNHNS and CDR2 is SASEGT in the germline V gene. The CDR3 protein is CASSEEGTGYYEQYF. DNA for the CDR3: TGTGCCAGCAGTGAAGAAGGGACAGGGTACTACGAGCAGTACTTC.

The genes are TRBV7-9 and TRBJ2-7; possibly TRBD1 for D (6 bases). Germline CDR1 SEHNR, CDR2 FQNEAQ (reference sequence). CDR3 length equals 17 residues. V was trimmed by 3 bases and J by 2 bases, leaving 20 bases between them. CDR3 residues: CASSFLDSILPPYEQYF. For the CDR3, the DNA is TGTGCCAGCAGCTTTTTGGACAGCATACTTCCACCCTACGAGCAGTACTTC.

The chain joins TRBV10-3 to TRBJ2-3, with 7 bases fitting TRBD1. CDR1 ENHRY and CDR2 SYGVKD come from the germline V gene. The CDR3 is 16 residues long. J gave up 4 bases and V 8 bases, and 15 bases lay outside the gene matches. The CDR3 DNA reads as TGTGCCATCGGGAGAGACAGGGAACGACCTCCAGATACGCAGTATTTT. Protein product: CAIGRDRERPPDTQYF.

The V gene is TRBV4-2, the J gene TRBJ2-7; tentative D call: TRBD2 (5 bases). The CDR3 runs to 14 residues. Germline V gives CDR1 LGHNA, CDR2 YNFKEQ. V dropped 4 bases and J dropped 3 bases, with 13 bases sitting between them. CDR3 DNA: TGTGCCAGCAGCCCAGGCGAGAGCGGCTACGAGCAGTACTTC. Its translation is CASSPGESGYEQYF.

This clone was seen more than once but under ten times. This sequence joins TRBV2 and TRBJ2-3, with D possibly TRBD2 on 5 matching bases. CDR1 and CDR2 from the germline V gene are SNHLY and FYNNEI. Trimming removed 5 bases at V and 3 bases at J, with 6 bases between. CDR3 length equals 12 residues. CDR3 DNA sequence: TGTGCCAGCAGTCGGGAAACAGATACGCAGTATTTT. Its protein product is CASSRETDTQYF.